Listed here are 26 T cell receptor beta chains from one sample, sequenced in a study of blood T cell repertoires in COVID-19. Generated by immunoSEQ multiplex PCR, the TCRdb table keeps only in-frame clones and is missing some. The data hold approximately 190,000 clones, with about 81% observed a single time. Sequencing was done on a sample of peripheral blood. Receptors originate from a man under 40 with active or convalescent COVID-19.

This clone occurred a few times. The chain is built from TRBV2 and TRBJ2-7, with TRBD1 identical over 11 bases. The CDR3 runs to 13 residues. Germline-derived CDR1 and CDR2 are SNHLY and FYNNEI. J gave up 9 bases and V 4 bases, and 5 bases lay outside the gene matches. The CDR3 bases are TGTGCCAGCAGTGGGACAGGGGGCGATGGGCAGTACTTC. Amino acids: CASSGTGGDGQYF.

The genes are TRBV4-2 and TRBJ1-1, with 9 bases identical to TRBD1. The germline V gene has CDR1 LGHNA and CDR2 YNFKEQ. The CDR3 runs to 17 residues. V lost 4 bases to trimming and J lost 1 base; unmatched junction nucleotides: 10. For the CDR3, the DNA is TGTGCCAGCAGCCGAGAAGTAACAGGGGGCTGGAACACTGAAGCTTTCTTT. Translation: CASSREVTGGWNTEAFF.

The gene calls are TRBV6-5 and TRBJ1-5, with D unclear. Trimming shortened V by 0 bases and J by 4 bases, and 7 bases separated the two germline ends. Germline V CDR1 and CDR2: MNHEY, SVGAGI. The CDR3 contains 14 residues. This CDR3 reads CASSYSRGNQPQHF. The CDR3 nucleotides are TGTGCCAGCAGTTACTCTCGAGGGAATCAGCCCCAGCATTTT.

The chain combines TRBV11-3 with TRBJ2-3, with D possibly matching TRBD2 (6 bases). CDR1 SGHNT and CDR2 YENEEA come from the germline V gene. V was pared by 5 bases and J by 1 base, with 13 bases between. The CDR3 consists of 15 residues. The CDR3 protein is CASSVSGGGTDTQYF. In nucleotides, the CDR3 is TGTGCCAGCAGCGTTAGCGGAGGGGGCACAGATACGCAGTATTTT.

The chain links TRBV4-3 to TRBJ2-1, with no clear D. The length of the CDR3 is 15 residues. Germline V lookup: CDR1 LGHNA, CDR2 YSLEER. Trimming took off 0 bases at V and 4 bases at J, with 10 bases between the two ends. CDR3 protein: CASSQDPTRYNEQFF. The CDR3 DNA reads TGCGCCAGCAGCCAAGATCCCACTCGGTACAATGAGCAGTTCTTC.

The V and J genes are TRBV4-3 and TRBJ2-1; TRBD2 agrees at 7 bases. Germline CDR1 is LGHNA and CDR2 is YSLEER. The CDR3 loop spans 15 amino acids. The V gene end was trimmed by 0 bases and the J gene end by 7 bases; junction bases not matched to a gene: 6. In DNA form, the CDR3 reads TGCGCCAGCAGCCAAGAGCTAGCGGCCGAGAATGAGCAGTTCTTC. The encoded protein is CASSQELAAENEQFF.

V and J are TRBV27 and TRBJ1-2; D gene unclear. Germline CDR1 reads MNHEY; CDR2 reads SMNVEV (reference sequence). This CDR3 spans 13 amino acids. The germline V and J ends were trimmed by 3 bases and 1 base, with 6 bases remaining between them. The chain's CDR3 is CASSLGVNYGYTF. The CDR3 DNA reads as TGTGCCAGCAGTTTGGGAGTTAACTATGGCTACACCTTC.

The chain is built from TRBV7-2 and TRBJ1-1, with a weak D call TRBD1 (6 bases). This CDR3 has 15 amino acids. V gave up 4 bases and J gave up 0 bases, with 12 bases separating them. CDR1 SGHTA and CDR2 FQGNSA come from the germline V gene. The CDR3 coding sequence is TGTGCCAGCAGCTCATCACAGGGCATGAACACTGAAGCTTTCTTT. This gives the protein CASSSSQGMNTEAFF.

V usage is TRBV23-1 and J usage is TRBJ1-5; TRBD1 aligns across 10 bases. TRBV23-1 is labeled an ORF, and its function is uncertain. J gave up 2 bases and V 3 bases, and 19 bases lay outside the gene matches. This CDR3 is 21 amino acids long. The CDR3 coding sequence is TGCGCCAGCAGTCATCCAAATTCCCGGGACAGGGGCCTATGGGGCAATCAGCCCCAGCATTTT. Protein: CASSHPNSRDRGLWGNQPQHF.

The J gene is TRBJ2-5, the V gene TRBV12-5; 8 bases are a match to TRBD1. J gave up 2 bases and V 2 bases, and 10 bases lay outside the gene matches. This CDR3 comprises 17 residues. Germline V gives CDR1 LGHNT, CDR2 FRNRAP. The CDR3: CASGLSTGVGGQETQYF. The CDR3 DNA reads TGTGCTAGTGGTTTGTCGACAGGGGTAGGGGGGCAAGAGACCCAGTACTTC.

This rearrangement joins TRBV6-5 to TRBJ2-5, with 10 bases identical to TRBD2. The V and J ends lost 6 bases and 4 bases, in that order; junction bases with no gene match: 5. Per the germline V gene, CDR1 is MNHEY and CDR2 is SVGAGI. There are 14 residues in the CDR3. The CDR3 coding sequence is TGTGCCAGCAGACAGCGGGGGGGCCCAGAGACCCAGTACTTC. This translates into CASRQRGGPETQYF.

The chain employs TRBV9 and TRBJ1-2, with 7 bases fitting TRBD1. The CDR3 sequence is 16 residues long. V trimming: 2 bases; J trimming: 3 bases; junction bases outside the gene matches: 10. In germline, CDR1 is SGDLS, CDR2 YYNGEE. The CDR3 sequence is CASSVSNRQGDYGYTF. The CDR3 DNA is TGTGCCAGCAGCGTTTCGAACCGACAGGGCGACTATGGCTACACCTTC.

V usage is TRBV3-1 (or the pseudogene TRBV3-2) and J usage is TRBJ1-2; D is possibly TRBD1 (5 bases). V lost 5 bases to trimming and J lost 3 bases, with 10 bases between them. Germline V gene lookup returns CDR1 LGHDT and CDR2 YNNKEL (reference sequence). This CDR3 is 13 amino acids long. For the CDR3, the DNA is TGTGCCAGCAGCTTCGGGGGGGACTATGGCTACACCTTC. Translated, it gives CASSFGGDYGYTF.

This clone has more than one count but fewer than ten. This same CDR3 is encoded by further DNA sequences in the sample. The chain joins TRBV6-1 to TRBJ1-1; a possible D gene is TRBD1 (6 bases). Trimming left V 1 base short and J 6 bases short, with 12 bases between. The CDR3 length is 14 residues. The V gene's germline CDR1 is MNHNS and CDR2 SASEGT. CDR3 sequence (DNA): TGTGCCAGCAGTGAAGTAGGGCAGGGGCCTGAAGCTTTCTTT. Translating gives CASSEVGQGPEAFF.

The chain employs TRBV10-1 and TRBJ1-1, with D unresolved. V gave up 6 bases and J gave up 1 base, with 15 bases separating them. The CDR3 spans 15 residues. Germline CDR1 and CDR2: WNHNN and SYGVQD (reference sequence). DNA for the CDR3: TGCGCCAGCAGCCCCGGGAGGGTCAGGAACACTGAAGCTTTCTTT. Translating gives CASSPGRVRNTEAFF.

The gene calls are TRBV4-3 and TRBJ2-2, with TRBD2 as a possible D gene (5 bases). Trimming removed 1 base at V and 2 bases at J, with 8 bases between. The germline V gene encodes CDR1 LGHNA and CDR2 YSLEER. The length of the CDR3 is 15 residues. The CDR3, as DNA: TGCGCCAGCAGCCAAGCCGGGGTTAACACCGGGGAGCTGTTTTTT. Translated, it gives CASSQAGVNTGELFF.

The chain uses TRBV30 and TRBJ2-7; TRBD1 agrees at 8 bases. CDR1 is GTSNPN and CDR2 is SVGIG in the germline V gene (reference sequence). The CDR3 covers 11 residues. With V trimmed by 7 bases and J by 3 bases, 2 bases remained unmatched. The CDR3 DNA sequence: TGTGCCTCTGGACAGGGCTACGAGCAGTACTTC. Its translation: CASGQGYEQYF.

This clone was seen a single time. The chain links TRBV3-1 (or the pseudogene TRBV3-2) to TRBJ2-5; 13 positions match TRBD2. After removal of 5 bases from V and 4 bases from J, the junction contained 10 bases not matched to a gene. Per germline, CDR1 LGHDT and CDR2 YNNKEL (reference sequence). This CDR3 is built from 17 residues. CDR3 nucleotide sequence: TGTGCCAGCAGCTTCCGACTAGCGGGGGGTCCAGGAGAGACCCAGTACTTC. This sequence encodes CASSFRLAGGPGETQYF.

The chain uses TRBV6-5 and TRBJ2-1; the match to TRBD2 covers 14 bases. J was trimmed by 8 bases and V by 2 bases; bases with no gene match: 2. This CDR3 has 15 residues. Germline assignment: CDR1 MNHEY and CDR2 SVGAGI. This CDR3 is CASSYMTSGRDEQFF. The CDR3 coding sequence is TGTGCCAGCAGTTACATGACTAGCGGGAGGGATGAGCAGTTCTTC.

This chain links TRBV30 with TRBJ1-6; TRBD1 might be the D (6 bases). The CDR3 is 13 residues long. V was cut by 3 bases and J by 11 bases, with 14 bases left in between. Germline V gene lookup returns CDR1 GTSNPN and CDR2 SVGIG (reference sequence). The chain's CDR3 is CAWSEGEYPPLHF. CDR3 DNA: TGTGCCTGGAGCGAGGGGGAGTATCCACCCCTCCACTTT.

This chain connects TRBV11-2 to TRBJ1-2; D is possibly TRBD1 (5 bases). This CDR3 has 15 residues. Germline loops: CDR1 SGHAT, CDR2 FQNNGV. V was shortened by 5 bases and J by 7 bases, with 20 bases between the two germline ends. CDR3 DNA sequence: TGTGCCAGCAGCAGGGGCGCTATCCCACTGGGTGGCTACACCTTC. Residues: CASSRGAIPLGGYTF.

The chain couples TRBV7-8 to TRBJ2-3, with 8 bases matching TRBD2. CDR3 length equals 15 residues. V shed 1 base, J shed 3 bases, and the junction held 3 bases outside the gene matches. CDR1 and CDR2 (germline): SGHVS, FQNEAQ. In DNA, the CDR3 is TGTGCCAGCAGCTTAGGGAGCGGGAGAACAGATACGCAGTATTTT. Encoded protein: CASSLGSGRTDTQYF.

This clone turned up a few times. The V gene is TRBV7-2, the J gene TRBJ2-7, with D perhaps TRBD1 (6 bases). Germline lookup yields CDR1 SGHTA and CDR2 FQGNSA. This CDR3 has 14 amino acids. V lost 1 base and J 1 base, leaving 8 bases between the germline ends. The CDR3 DNA reads as TGTGCCAGCAGCTTAGAAGGACAGTCCTACGAGCAGTACGTC. Protein sequence: CASSLEGQSYEQYV.

This clone occurred a few times. The rearrangement uses TRBV4-3 and TRBJ2-7; 11 positions match TRBD2. With V trimmed by 1 base and J by 0 bases, 2 bases remained unmatched. CDR3 length: 16 residues. The germline V gene has CDR1 LGHNA and CDR2 YSLEER. The CDR3 loop is CASSQGGLADSYEQYF. For the CDR3, the DNA is TGCGCCAGCAGCCAAGGGGGACTAGCGGACTCCTACGAGCAGTACTTC.

The rearrangement uses TRBV2 and TRBJ1-6, with TRBD1 identical over 8 bases. V shed 6 bases, J shed 7 bases, and the junction held 8 bases outside the gene matches. The CDR3 sequence is 15 residues long. Germline assignment: CDR1 SNHLY and CDR2 FYNNEI. The CDR3 nucleotides read TGTGCCAGCAGCGCCTCAGGGGGCCAAAATTCACCCCTCCACTTT. Translated, it gives CASSASGGQNSPLHF.

V and J are TRBV11-2 and TRBJ1-2; D unresolved. Trimming removed 5 bases at V and 4 bases at J, with 14 bases between. Germline CDR1 and CDR2: SGHAT and FQNNGV. This CDR3 is 14 amino acids long. CDR3 sequence reads: CASSPTGEGYGYTF. The CDR3, as DNA: TGTGCCAGCAGCCCTACCGGCGAGGGCTATGGCTACACCTTC.